This T cell receptor (beta chain) was recovered during a study of blood T cell repertoires in COVID-19. Method: immunoSEQ multiplex PCR; TCRdb's copy keeps in-frame clones and lacks some. The table has around 470,000 clones, roughly 91% seen once; the top ten hold under 0.7%. Of note for this clone: One junction end disagrees with the germline gene, perhaps due to a read error.

CDR1 is MGHRA, CDR2 YSYEKL, per germline. This CDR3 region has 16 residues. Material for sequencing was PBMCs or T cells enriched from blood (not recorded which). The rearrangement links TRBV4-1 to TRBJ2-3; 14 bases match TRBD2. The receptor was isolated from a man aged 18 to 29 who had recovered from COVID-19. The DNA for the CDR3 is TGTGCCAGCAGCCAGACTAGCGGGAGGGCTGGAGATACGCAGTATTTT. Encoded protein: CASSQTSGRAGDTQYF.